The 17 T cell receptor beta chains below all came from one sample that was sequenced in a study of immune evolution from preneoplasia to lung adenocarcinoma. Produced via immunoSEQ multiplex PCR; TCRdb's table is partial and in-frame only. The data show roughly 4,100 clones, about 80% seen once. Sequenced input: FFPE minimally invasive lung adenocarcinoma tissue. These receptors were collected from a person between 55 and 70 years old with lung adenocarcinoma.

The chain employs TRBV6-4 and TRBJ1-1; D not resolved. Germline assignment: CDR1 MRHNA and CDR2 SNTAGT. V was pared by 4 bases and J by 5 bases, with 11 bases between. The CDR3 has 13 residues. The CDR3 DNA reads TGTGCCAGCAGTGTTGAGGAGGGAACTGAAGCTTTCTTT. Amino acids: CASSVEEGTEAFF.

V is TRBV2 and J is TRBJ2-1, with 7 bases that match TRBD2. The CDR3 spans 15 residues. V lost 6 bases and J lost 4; bases outside the gene matches: 9. The germline CDR1 and CDR2 sequences are SNHLY and FYNNEI. CDR3 loop: CASSDGASGYNEQFF. The CDR3 DNA follows: TGTGCCAGCAGCGATGGAGCTAGCGGTTACAATGAGCAGTTCTTC. Full variable domain (rest looked up from reference TRBV2 and TRBJ2-1): EPEVTQTPSHQVTQMGQEVILRCVPISNHLYFYWYRQILGQKVEFLVSFYNNEISEKSEIFDDQFSVERPDGSNFTLKIRSTKLEDSAMYFCASSDGASGYNEQFFGPGTRLTVL.

This clone was recorded a few times. The J gene is TRBJ2-7, the V gene TRBV30; 9 positions agree with TRBD2. The trim removed 2 bases at V and 4 bases at J, leaving 6 bases unmatched. Germline V gene sequence: CDR1 GTSNPN, CDR2 SVGIG (reference sequence). The CDR3 runs to 14 residues. The CDR3 DNA reads TGTGCCTGGAGTAGGGCTAGCGGGACATACGAGCAGTACTTC. Residues: CAWSRASGTYEQYF. The variable domain in full, completed from reference TRBV30 and TRBJ2-7, reads SQTIHQWPATLVQPVGSPLSLECTVEGTSNPNLYWYRQAAGRGLQLLFYSVGIGQISSEVPQNLSASRPQDRQFILSSKKLLLSDSGFYLCAWSRASGTYEQYFGPGTRLTVT.

CDR3 sequence (DNA): TGCGCCAGCAGTCGACAGGGTTCGAACACCGGGGAGCTGTTTTTT. Translated, it gives CASSRQGSNTGELFF. This chain uses TRBV10-1 with TRBJ2-2; 7 bases map to TRBD1. In germline, CDR1 is WNHNN, CDR2 SYGVQD (reference sequence). V gave up 5 bases and J gave up 0 bases; unmatched junction bases: 3. This CDR3 region has 15 residues.

The chain combines TRBV6-5 with TRBJ1-1, with D unclear. The CDR3 is 15 residues long. Germline CDR1 MNHEY, CDR2 SVGAGI. V was clipped by 4 bases and J by 5 bases, with 17 bases between them. The CDR3 is CASSSRTTTRTEAFF. CDR3 nucleotide sequence: TGTGCCAGCAGTTCGCGGACTACGACAAGGACTGAAGCTTTCTTT.

The J gene is TRBJ1-1, the V gene TRBV28, with D possibly matching TRBD1 (5 bases). The germline gives CDR1 MDHEN, CDR2 SYDVKM. The CDR3 totals 16 residues. Trimming shortened V by 9 bases and J by 4 bases, and 24 bases separated the two germline ends. CDR3 nucleotides: TGTGCCAGAATCGAATCCCGGGACCCCCGGCCCACTGAAGCTTTCTTT. The encoded protein is CARIESRDPRPTEAFF. The full variable domain, completed using reference TRBV28 and TRBJ1-1, is DVKVTQSSRYLVKRTGEKVFLECVQDMDHENMFWYRQDPGLGLRLIYFSYDVKMKEKGDIPEGYSVSREKKERFSLILESASTNQTSMYLCARIESRDPRPTEAFFGQGTRLTVV.

The count of this clone is one. The V and J genes are TRBV5-1 and TRBJ2-5; D may match TRBD1 or TRBD2 (5 bases each). The ends were cut back, 4 bases at V and 4 bases at J, with 11 bases in the middle. This CDR3 spans 13 amino acids. CDR1 and CDR2 (germline): SGHRS, YFSETQ. CDR3 DNA: TGCGCCAGCAGCACCGGGGACGGAGAGACCCAGTACTTC. Translated: CASSTGDGETQYF. Full variable domain (missing parts from reference TRBV5-1 and TRBJ2-5): KAGVTQTPRYLIKTRGQQVTLSCSPISGHRSVSWYQQTPGQGLQFLFEYFSETQRNKGNFPGRFSGRQFSNSRSEMNVSTLELGDSALYLCASSTGDGETQYFGPGTRLLVL.

This rearrangement joins TRBV19 to TRBJ2-5; D uncertain. Germline loops: CDR1 LNHDA, CDR2 SQIVND (reference sequence). The V end lost 4 bases, the J end lost 5 bases, and 11 bases lay between the germline ends. This CDR3 has 13 residues. The DNA of the CDR3 is TGTGCCAGTAGTAGTGTGGTGGGGGAGACCCAGTACTTC. Encoded protein: CASSSVVGETQYF.

The V and J genes are TRBV5-1 and TRBJ1-2; 9 nucleotides match TRBD1. The CDR3 length is 17 residues. Trimming cost V 4 bases and J 1 base; bases outside gene matches: 11. Germline CDR1 reads SGHRS; CDR2 reads YFSETQ. CDR3 in amino acids: CASSPRTGEADNYGYTF. The CDR3 DNA sequence: TGCGCCAGCAGCCCGAGGACAGGGGAGGCCGATAACTATGGCTACACCTTC.

The V gene is TRBV2, the J gene TRBJ2-7; 9 bases are a match to TRBD2. The germline gives CDR1 SNHLY, CDR2 FYNNEI. V gave up 5 bases and J gave up 0 bases; unmatched junction bases: 8. The CDR3 is 16 residues long. CDR3 region: CASSPPTSGHSYEQYF. CDR3 nucleotide sequence: TGTGCCAGCAGTCCACCGACTAGCGGTCACTCCTACGAGCAGTACTTC.

The chain uses TRBV7-2 and TRBJ2-3; D ambiguous. There are 16 residues in the CDR3. Trimming stripped 3 bases from V and 0 bases from J, with 13 bases between. Germline V gene lookup returns CDR1 SGHTA and CDR2 FQGNSA. In DNA form, the CDR3 reads TGTGCCAGCAGCTTCGGCGGCAGGCGGAGCACAGATACGCAGTATTTT. It encodes CASSFGGRRSTDTQYF.

The rearrangement uses TRBV7-9 and TRBJ2-1; no definite D call. Germline V lookup: CDR1 SEHNR, CDR2 FQNEAQ (reference sequence). Trimming pared 3 bases from V and 8 bases from J, leaving 14 bases between. The CDR3 length is 14 residues. CDR3: CASSFRAQTDEQFF. CDR3 DNA sequence: TGTGCCAGCAGCTTTCGGGCCCAAACCGATGAGCAGTTCTTC.

This chain connects TRBV11-2 to TRBJ2-1, with 9 bases identical to TRBD2. Trimming took 5 bases from V and 5 from J; bases not matched to a gene: 7. From germline, CDR1 is SGHAT and CDR2 FQNNGV. The CDR3 extends over 15 amino acids. CDR3 sequence reads: CASSVRLAAHNEQFF. Written as DNA, the CDR3 is TGTGCCAGCAGCGTAAGACTAGCGGCCCACAATGAGCAGTTCTTC.

The rearrangement links TRBV7-3 to TRBJ2-2; 12 bases are a match to TRBD2. This CDR3 has 16 residues. Trimming took 5 bases from V and 6 from J; bases not matched to a gene: 7. From germline, CDR1 is SGHTA and CDR2 FQGTGA. CDR3 DNA sequence: TGTGCCAGCAGCAAACTAGCGGGAGGTCAGGCCGGGGAGCTGTTTTTT. Encoded protein: CASSKLAGGQAGELFF.

The chain joins TRBV28 to TRBJ2-2; D ambiguous. The CDR3 contains 14 residues. Trimming took 3 bases from V and 2 from J, leaving 7 bases between them. Per the germline V gene, CDR1 is MDHEN and CDR2 is SYDVKM. As DNA, the CDR3 is TGTGCCAGCAGTTTGCGCCCAAACACCGGGGAGCTGTTTTTT. Translated: CASSLRPNTGELFF.

The rearrangement joins TRBV6-6 to TRBJ2-4, with TRBD2 identical over 7 bases. Germline lookup yields CDR1 MNHNY and CDR2 SVGAGI (reference sequence). The CDR3 has 14 residues. V lost 7 bases, J lost 7 bases, and 10 bases stayed unmatched. Here the CDR3 DNA reads TGTGCCAGCAAACGTCCCGGGACTATGAACATTCAGTACTTC. Amino acid sequence: CASKRPGTMNIQYF.

This clone was observed once. The V and J genes are TRBV9 and TRBJ1-1; D remains unclear. V gave up 4 bases and J gave up 8 bases, with 12 bases separating them. Germline V lookup: CDR1 SGDLS, CDR2 YYNGEE. The CDR3 loop spans 12 amino acids. CDR3 sequence: CASSRAGGEAFF. The CDR3 DNA sequence: TGTGCCAGCAGCAGGGCAGGAGGGGAAGCTTTCTTT.